The 14 T cell receptor beta chains below were found in one sample sequenced in a study of T cell responses to AZD1222 COVID-19 vaccine. Profiling relied on immunoSEQ multiplex PCR, and the TCRdb table lists in-frame clones only, not all of them. Of approximately 52,000 clones listed, approximately 86% are singletons. Sample: peripheral blood, taken 28 days after the second AZD1222 dose. Source of these receptors: an adult who received the AZD1222 COVID-19 vaccine.

The chain joins TRBV2 to TRBJ2-1, with 12 bases matching TRBD2. The CDR3 contains 16 residues. V dropped 6 bases and J dropped 5; count of bases not matched to a gene: 8. Germline V CDR1 and CDR2: SNHLY, FYNNEI. CDR3 DNA: TGTGCCAGCAGCGCCTCTAGCGGGAGGGCCCACAATGAGCAGTTCTTC. This gives the protein CASSASSGRAHNEQFF.

The chain employs TRBV11-2 and TRBJ1-4; D remains unclear. Between the trimmed V and J ends, which lost 4 bases and 8 bases, there was a span of 11 bases. The CDR3 spans 13 residues. Germline-derived CDR1 and CDR2 are SGHAT and FQNNGV. The CDR3 bases are TGTGCCAGCAGCTATGGGGTAGGGGAAAAACTGTTTTTT. It encodes CASSYGVGEKLFF.

The genes are TRBV7-9 and TRBJ2-1; TRBD2 aligns across 16 bases. The CDR3 is 16 residues long. V was clipped by 4 bases and J by 13 bases; unmatched bases: 10. Germline CDR1 and CDR2: SEHNR and FQNEAQ (reference sequence). CDR3 in DNA: TGTGCCAGCAGCTCATCGGGACTAGCGGGAGGGCAGGGCCAGTTCTTC. Residues: CASSSSGLAGGQGQFF.

The chain joins TRBV7-9 to TRBJ2-7; D unresolved. The CDR3 has 12 residues. Trimming stripped 1 base from V and 6 bases from J, with 7 bases between. Per germline, CDR1 SEHNR and CDR2 FQNEAQ (reference sequence). The CDR3 here is CASSLGPLEQYF. In nucleotides, the CDR3 is TGTGCCAGCAGCTTAGGCCCCCTCGAGCAGTACTTC.

The sample holds one count of this clone. This sequence joins TRBV7-9 and TRBJ1-5; weak D call: TRBD1 (5 bases). The V and J ends lost 5 bases and 1 base respectively, with 9 bases between them. In germline, CDR1 is SEHNR, CDR2 FQNEAQ (reference sequence). There are 14 residues in the CDR3. CDR3 in DNA: TGTGCCAGCAGCCTAGGGGCCAGCAATCAGCCCCAGCATTTT. Its translation: CASSLGASNQPQHF.

This chain joins TRBV18 and TRBJ2-2; no definite D call. In germline, CDR1 is KGHSH, CDR2 LQKENI. This CDR3 contains 15 residues. Trimming shortened V by 1 base and J by 5 bases, and 11 bases separated the two germline ends. CDR3 region: CASSPLGLGTGELFF. The CDR3 bases are TGTGCCAGCTCACCACTCGGCCTCGGGACCGGGGAGCTGTTTTTT.

The chain employs TRBV5-1 and TRBJ2-5; 9 bases line up with TRBD1. With V trimmed by 3 bases and J by 5 bases, 5 bases remained unmatched. Germline V gene lookup returns CDR1 SGHRS and CDR2 YFSETQ. The CDR3 runs 14 residues. The CDR3: CASSSTGGWETQYF. The CDR3 coding sequence is TGCGCCAGCAGCTCTACAGGGGGCTGGGAGACCCAGTACTTC.

The rearrangement joins TRBV11-3 to TRBJ2-1; unclear D gene. Germline loops: CDR1 SGHNT, CDR2 YENEEA. This CDR3 comprises 15 residues. Deletions cut 1 base from V and 0 bases from J, with 7 bases between. The CDR3 region has the DNA TGTGCCAGCAGCTTAGGCCCGAGCTCCTACAATGAGCAGTTCTTC. Translating gives CASSLGPSSYNEQFF. The complete variable domain, with remaining parts taken from reference TRBV11-3 and TRBJ2-1, reads EAGVVQSPRYKIIEKKQPVAFWCNPISGHNTLYWYLQNLGQGPELLIRYENEEAVDDSQLPKDRFSAERLKGVDSTLKIQPAELGDSAVYLCASSLGPSSYNEQFFGPGTRLTVL.

This rearrangement joins TRBV27 to TRBJ2-3; the match to TRBD1 covers 7 bases. This CDR3 is 14 amino acids long. Trimming took 6 bases from V and 2 from J; bases not matched to a gene: 5. CDR1 is MNHEY, CDR2 SMNVEV, per germline (reference sequence). The CDR3 sequence is CASRRQGDTDTQYF. CDR3 bases: TGTGCCAGCAGGAGACAGGGCGACACAGATACGCAGTATTTT.

This chain connects TRBV7-9 to TRBJ2-3; D uncertain. Germline CDR1 reads SEHNR; CDR2 reads FQNEAQ (reference sequence). V lost 5 bases, J lost 0 bases, and 12 bases lay in between. This CDR3 has 15 amino acids. CDR3 nucleotides: TGTGCCAGCAGCCCCCGACCCTCTAGCACAGATACGCAGTATTTT. Translating gives CASSPRPSSTDTQYF.

This clone has a handful of counts. The chain links TRBV28 to TRBJ2-7; unclear D gene. Germline-derived CDR1 and CDR2 are MDHEN and SYDVKM. CDR3 length: 13 amino acids. Trimming shortened V by 4 bases and J by 7 bases, and 14 bases separated the two germline ends. CDR3 in DNA: TGTGCCAGCAGTTACCCCAGTTTAAGGGAGCAGTACTTC. Residues: CASSYPSLREQYF.

The V call is TRBV19, the J call TRBJ2-3; tentative D call: TRBD2 (6 bases). V lost 3 bases and J 0 bases, leaving 7 bases between the germline ends. There are 14 residues in the CDR3. Germline V gene lookup returns CDR1 LNHDA and CDR2 SQIVND (reference sequence). CDR3 DNA sequence: TGTGCCAGTAGTATCCGGGAGAGCACAGATACGCAGTATTTT. Translating gives CASSIRESTDTQYF.

This sequence joins TRBV27 and TRBJ2-7, with TRBD1 matching 10 bases. The V gene end was trimmed by 5 bases and the J gene end by 5 bases; junction bases not matched to a gene: 15. CDR3 length: 17 residues. CDR1 MNHEY and CDR2 SMNVEV come from the germline V gene (reference sequence). CDR3 amino acids: CASSPGQGRPNSHEQYF. As DNA, the CDR3 is TGTGCCAGCAGTCCGGGACAGGGGAGGCCCAATTCCCACGAGCAGTACTTC.

This clone was recorded only once. The chain is built from TRBV9 and TRBJ2-5; perhaps TRBD1 as D (7 bases). Germline V gene data show CDR1 as SGDLS and CDR2 as YYNGEE. This CDR3 region has 17 residues. V lost 0 bases to trimming and J lost 1 base, with 16 bases between them. DNA of the CDR3: TGTGCCAGCAGCGTAGCGGGGGCAGGGGGACTCCAAGAGACCCAGTACTTC. This codes for CASSVAGAGGLQETQYF.